This TCR beta chain was recovered during a study of CD8 T cells in ankylosing spondylitis. Study-level points and caveats: Seemingly characteristic of ankylosing spondylitis blood was a TCR beta motif consisting of under ten highly homologous variants.

Comments on this clonotype: The antigen is not known.

This CDR3 has 15 residues. Trimming left V 2 bases short and J 6 bases short, with 14 bases between. Quantitative 5'-RACE with molecular barcodes produced the TCR beta libraries. TCRdb recomputed calls from the 5' RACE reads with MiXCR, one row per CDR3 protein. Of under 150,000 distinct CDR3 sequences listed, 15% to 20% are singletons. The receptor's source is a male donor with ankylosing spondylitis. Sequenced sample: blood, either unsorted or a sorted T cell fraction (not recorded which). This rearrangement joins TRBV12-3 or TRBV12-4 to TRBJ1-5, with a tentative D call TRBD1 (6 bases). CDR3 bases: TGTGCCAGCAGTTTAAAACAGGGAGTGGGTCAGCCCCAGCATTTT. It codes for CASSLKQGVGQPQHF.